Shown below are 24 T cell receptor beta chains from a single sample sequenced in a study of glioma-infiltrating T cells after dendritic cell vaccination. Here immunoSEQ multiplex PCR was the method, and the copy in TCRdb shows in-frame clones only, minus some. The sample gives about 24,000 clones, approximately 89% of which show up once; roughly 2.9% is in the top ten. Documented time point: after dendritic cell vaccination, including at tumor progression/relapse. The sequencing here drew on blood, taken after dendritic cell vaccination. These receptors all stem from a human donor with glioblastoma.

This chain uses TRBV5-1 with TRBJ2-7; D may be TRBD1 (5 bases). There are 16 residues in the CDR3. V was trimmed by 2 bases and J by 5 bases, leaving 20 bases between them. Germline CDR1 SGHRS, CDR2 YFSETQ. The DNA for the CDR3 is TGCGCCAGCAGCTTTCAGGTAGGGAATGAAGGGGACGAGCAGTACTTC. Translating gives CASSFQVGNEGDEQYF.

J is TRBJ2-7 and V is TRBV21-1; the table assigns TRBD2, which was not confirmed against the DNA. TRBV21-1 is noted as a pseudogene. The CDR3 consists of 10 residues. CDR3 region: CATLGYEQYF. DNA for the CDR3: TGTGCCACCCTCGGCTACGAGCAGTACTTC.

The chain couples TRBV5-1 to TRBJ1-2; tentative D call: TRBD1 (5 bases). CDR1 and CDR2 from the germline V gene are SGHRS and YFSETQ. Trimming took 0 bases from V and 2 from J, leaving 8 bases between them. The CDR3 totals 14 residues. The CDR3 DNA sequence: TGCGCCAGCAGCTTGGTGCAGGGAAACTATGGCTACACCTTC. It translates to CASSLVQGNYGYTF.

This chain links TRBV6-5 with TRBJ2-1; no reliable D call. The V gene's germline CDR1 is MNHEY and CDR2 SVGAGI. The V end was cut by 0 bases, the J end by 7 bases, with 7 bases between. The CDR3 is 13 amino acids. The CDR3: CASSYSLRNEQFF. The CDR3, as DNA: TGTGCCAGCAGTTACTCGTTGAGAAATGAGCAGTTCTTC.

V usage is TRBV4-1 and J usage is TRBJ2-7; 9 positions agree with TRBD1. This CDR3 region has 14 residues. The germline V gene encodes CDR1 MGHRA and CDR2 YSYEKL. The V gene end was trimmed by 6 bases and the J gene end by 2 bases; junction bases not matched to a gene: 5. CDR3 loop: CASSERTGAYEQYF. CDR3 nucleotide sequence: TGCGCCAGCAGTGAAAGGACAGGGGCCTACGAGCAGTACTTC.

This rearrangement joins TRBV10-3 to TRBJ1-2; D call uncertain. The CDR3 extends over 14 amino acids. V was clipped by 0 bases and J by 5 bases, with 10 bases between them. Germline V gene data show CDR1 as ENHRY and CDR2 as SYGVKD. The CDR3 region has the DNA TGTGCCATCAGTGAGTCGGTCCTTCGGTATGGCTACACCTTC. It is translated as CAISESVLRYGYTF.

This clone showed up just once. The chain combines TRBV6-5 with TRBJ2-5; 10 bases agree with TRBD1. The germline CDR1 and CDR2 sequences are MNHEY and SVGAGI. V was clipped by 5 bases and J by 5 bases; unmatched bases: 5. The CDR3 length is 14 residues. For the CDR3, the DNA is TGTGCCAGCAGTAGGACAGGGGGAGGGGAGACCCAGTACTTC. This encodes CASSRTGGGETQYF.

The chain employs TRBV13 and TRBJ2-2; tentative D call: TRBD1 (6 bases). V was shortened by 5 bases and J by 2 bases, with 12 bases between the two germline ends. The germline CDR1 and CDR2 sequences are PRHDT and FYEKMQ (reference sequence). There are 15 residues in the CDR3. For the CDR3, the DNA is TGTGCCAGCAGCGCCGGGACAAGCAACACCGGGGAGCTGTTTTTT. Translation gives CASSAGTSNTGELFF.

The rearrangement joins TRBV7-6 to TRBJ2-2, with 10 bases identical to TRBD2. In germline, CDR1 is SGHVS, CDR2 FNYEAQ. V trimming: 1 base; J trimming: 5 bases; junction bases outside the gene matches: 7. The CDR3 extends over 17 amino acids. The CDR3 is CASSLVIAGGKTGELFF. The CDR3 coding sequence is TGTGCCAGCAGCTTAGTGATAGCGGGGGGCAAAACCGGGGAGCTGTTTTTT. Drawing the rest from reference TRBV7-6 and TRBJ2-2, the complete variable domain is GAGVSQSPRYKVTKRGQDVALRCDPISGHVSLYWYRQALGQGPEFLTYFNYEAQQDKSGLPNDRFSAERPEGSISTLTIQRTEQRDSAMYRCASSLVIAGGKTGELFFGEGSRLTVL.

The rearrangement uses TRBV6-5 and TRBJ1-2; 8 bases fit TRBD1. After removal of 11 bases from V and 0 bases from J, the junction contained 11 bases not matched to a gene. This CDR3 is built from 15 residues. The germline CDR1 and CDR2 sequences are MNHEY and SVGAGI. The CDR3 loop is CAARVGQGPNYGYTF. In nucleotides, the CDR3 is TGTGCCGCTAGAGTAGGACAGGGCCCTAACTATGGCTACACCTTC.

The chain combines TRBV21-1 with TRBJ2-7; no DNA check was done on the table's D call, TRBD2. TRBV21-1 represents a pseudogene. CDR3 length: 18 amino acids. The CDR3 loop is CASSNSPTWGVPIYEQYF. The CDR3 DNA is TGTGCCAGCAGCAATTCACCCACGTGGGGGGTGCCAATCTACGAGCAGTACTTC.

CDR3 DNA sequence: TGTGCCAGCAGCTTGGGGGGTACAGTACCCGAAAACTATGGCTACACCTTC. Protein: CASSLGGTVPENYGYTF. The chain employs TRBV11-2 and TRBJ1-2; D is possibly TRBD1 (5 bases). Trimming took off 3 bases at V and 2 bases at J, with 19 bases between the two ends. Germline V gene sequence: CDR1 SGHAT, CDR2 FQNNGV. CDR3 length: 17 residues.

The chain uses TRBV11-2 and TRBJ1-1; 9 bases line up with TRBD1. This CDR3 contains 19 residues. V trimming: 5 bases; J trimming: 0 bases; junction bases outside the gene matches: 16. Germline-derived CDR1 and CDR2 are SGHAT and FQNNGV. This CDR3 is CASSLPWGQGGRVNTEAFF. CDR3 nucleotides: TGTGCCAGCAGCCTACCCTGGGGACAGGGAGGGAGAGTGAACACTGAAGCTTTCTTT.

The chain employs TRBV18 and TRBJ1-2; D is unresolved. V was cut by 1 base and J by 6 bases, with 9 bases left in between. The CDR3 contains 13 residues. The germline V gene has CDR1 KGHSH and CDR2 LQKENI. The CDR3 loop is CASSPRFEDGYTF. Written as DNA, the CDR3 is TGTGCCAGCTCACCACGGTTCGAGGATGGCTACACCTTC. Full variable domain (rest looked up from reference TRBV18 and TRBJ1-2): NAGVMQNPRHLVRRRGQEARLRCSPMKGHSHVYWYRQLPEEGLKFMVYLQKENIIDESGMPKERFSAEFPKEGPSILRIQQVVRGDSAAYFCASSPRFEDGYTFGSGTRLTVV.

The chain joins TRBV30 to TRBJ1-2, with a tentative D call TRBD1 (6 bases). CDR3 size: 13 residues. With 1 base removed from V and 7 bases from J, the gap between germline ends came to 13 bases. CDR1 and CDR2 (germline): GTSNPN, SVGIG (reference sequence). The DNA for the CDR3 is TGTGCCTGGAGTGGTCAGGGGTACGGTGGCTACACCTTC. Its translation is CAWSGQGYGGYTF.

This sequence joins TRBV29-1 and TRBJ2-1, with 10 bases lining up with TRBD1. V shed 6 bases and J 2 bases; nucleotides not matched to a gene: 4. The germline V gene encodes CDR1 SQVTM and CDR2 ANQGSEA. The CDR3 has 14 residues. The CDR3 here is CSVAGTGAYNEQFF. Here the CDR3 DNA reads TGCAGCGTGGCCGGGACAGGGGCCTACAATGAGCAGTTCTTC.

CDR3 amino acids: CASSRQPGLGETQYF. Here the CDR3 DNA reads TGTGCCAGCAGCCGACAACCGGGACTTGGAGAGACCCAGTACTTC. The chain joins TRBV27 to TRBJ2-5, with D possibly being TRBD2 (6 bases). The CDR3 totals 15 residues. Germline CDR1 reads MNHEY; CDR2 reads SMNVEV (reference sequence). V was shortened by 6 bases and J by 4 bases, with 18 bases between the two germline ends.

The chain is built from TRBV9 and TRBJ2-1, with D perhaps TRBD1 (6 bases). Germline CDR1 and CDR2: SGDLS and YYNGEE. There are 16 residues in the CDR3. V was pared by 1 base and J by 2 bases, with 13 bases between. In nucleotides, the CDR3 is TGTGCCAGCAGCGTAAAGACAGGAACAACCTACAATGAGCAGTTCTTC. Translation: CASSVKTGTTYNEQFF.

The chain is built from TRBV11-2 and TRBJ1-2; TRBD1 aligns across 8 bases. The germline V gene has CDR1 SGHAT and CDR2 FQNNGV. This CDR3 contains 14 residues. Trimming cost V 5 bases and J 8 bases; bases outside gene matches: 10. The CDR3 sequence: CASSPGAGGLGYTF. DNA for the CDR3: TGTGCCAGCAGCCCCGGCGCAGGGGGCCTAGGCTACACCTTC.

The rearrangement links TRBV19 to TRBJ2-3; D is ambiguous. V lost 3 bases and J 3 bases, leaving 7 bases between the germline ends. The germline V gene encodes CDR1 LNHDA and CDR2 SQIVND (reference sequence). The CDR3 consists of 13 residues. In DNA, the CDR3 is TGTGCCAGTAGTATGGCTTCAACAGATACGCAGTATTTT. Amino acid sequence: CASSMASTDTQYF.

J is TRBJ1-1 and V is TRBV6-6; D possibly corresponds to TRBD1 (6 bases). CDR3 length: 14 amino acids. Per germline, CDR1 MNHNY and CDR2 SVGAGI (reference sequence). V lost 5 bases and J 4 bases, leaving 14 bases between the germline ends. CDR3 sequence (DNA): TGTGCCAGCAGTGGACCGGGACACTCCACTGAAGCTTTCTTT. Encoded protein: CASSGPGHSTEAFF.

A single count supports this clone. The V call is TRBV6-5, the J call TRBJ1-3; a weak D match, TRBD1 (5 bases). Germline CDR1 reads MNHEY; CDR2 reads SVGAGI. This CDR3 has 15 residues. Trimming removed 0 bases at V and 5 bases at J, with 11 bases between. CDR3 nucleotide sequence: TGTGCCAGCAGTTACTCGATGACAGCAAGAAACACCATATATTTT. Translating gives CASSYSMTARNTIYF.

This clone turned up a few times. The chain employs TRBV5-1 and TRBJ2-1; 8 bases are a match to TRBD1. Germline V gene sequence: CDR1 SGHRS, CDR2 YFSETQ. The CDR3 consists of 15 residues. Unmatched junction bases numbered 3, after V lost 3 bases and J lost 1 base. CDR3 DNA sequence: TGCGCCAGCAGCTCGGACAGGGTTTCCTACAATGAGCAGTTCTTC. It is translated as CASSSDRVSYNEQFF.

The chain employs TRBV27 and TRBJ1-2; D gene unclear. The CDR3 length is 14 residues. CDR1 and CDR2 (germline): MNHEY, SMNVEV (reference sequence). V was pared by 3 bases and J by 7 bases, with 15 bases between. The CDR3 loop reads CASSFAGVSTGYTF. CDR3 nucleotide sequence: TGTGCCAGCAGTTTTGCCGGGGTTTCTACTGGCTACACCTTC.